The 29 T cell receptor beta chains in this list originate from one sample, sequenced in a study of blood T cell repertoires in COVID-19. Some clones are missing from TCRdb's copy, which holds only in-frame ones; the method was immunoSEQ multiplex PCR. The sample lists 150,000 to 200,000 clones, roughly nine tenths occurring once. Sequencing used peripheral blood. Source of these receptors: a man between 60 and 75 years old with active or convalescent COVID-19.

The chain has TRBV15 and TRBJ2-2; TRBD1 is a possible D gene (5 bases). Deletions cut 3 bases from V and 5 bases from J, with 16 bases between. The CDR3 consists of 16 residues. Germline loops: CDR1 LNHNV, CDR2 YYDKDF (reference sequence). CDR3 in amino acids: CATSRDRTQVTGELFF. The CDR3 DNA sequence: TGTGCCACCAGCAGGGATAGGACACAGGTTACCGGGGAGCTGTTTTTT.

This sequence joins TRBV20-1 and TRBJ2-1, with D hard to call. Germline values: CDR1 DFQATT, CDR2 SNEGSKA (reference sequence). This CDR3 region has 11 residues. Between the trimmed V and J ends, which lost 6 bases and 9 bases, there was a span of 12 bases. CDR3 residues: CSARPQIEQFF. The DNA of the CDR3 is TGCAGTGCGAGGCCCCAAATTGAGCAGTTCTTC.

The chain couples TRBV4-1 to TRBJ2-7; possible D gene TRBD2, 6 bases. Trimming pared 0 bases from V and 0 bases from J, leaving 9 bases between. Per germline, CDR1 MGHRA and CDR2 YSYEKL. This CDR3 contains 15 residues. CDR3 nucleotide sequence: TGCGCCAGCAGCCAAGATCCCGGGAGCTCCTACGAGCAGTACTTC. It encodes CASSQDPGSSYEQYF.

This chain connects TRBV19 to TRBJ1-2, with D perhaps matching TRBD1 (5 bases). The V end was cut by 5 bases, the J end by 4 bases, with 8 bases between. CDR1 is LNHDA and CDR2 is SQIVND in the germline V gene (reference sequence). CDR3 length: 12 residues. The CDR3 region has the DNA TGTGCCAGTAGTGATCAGGGCTATGGCTACACCTTC. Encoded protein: CASSDQGYGYTF.

The DNA for the CDR3 is TGTGCCAGCAAGGGGGGGTCCGGGAATTCACCCCTCCACTTT. Amino acid sequence: CASKGGSGNSPLHF. The chain is built from TRBV2 and TRBJ1-6; D is perhaps TRBD1 (6 bases). Germline V lookup: CDR1 SNHLY, CDR2 FYNNEI. Trimming removed 7 bases at V and 7 bases at J, with 14 bases between. CDR3 size: 14 residues.

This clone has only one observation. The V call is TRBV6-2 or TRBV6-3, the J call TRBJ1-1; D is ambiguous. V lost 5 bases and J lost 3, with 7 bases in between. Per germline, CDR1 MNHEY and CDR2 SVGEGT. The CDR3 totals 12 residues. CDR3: CASSPEYTEAFF. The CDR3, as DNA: TGTGCCAGCAGTCCGGAGTACACTGAAGCTTTCTTT.

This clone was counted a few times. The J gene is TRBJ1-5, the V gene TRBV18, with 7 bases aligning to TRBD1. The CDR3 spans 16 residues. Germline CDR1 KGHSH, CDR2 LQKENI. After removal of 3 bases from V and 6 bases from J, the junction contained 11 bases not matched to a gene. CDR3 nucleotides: TGTGCCAGCTCACCCCCGGGACAGTCTGACGGTCAGCCCCAGCATTTT. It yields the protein CASSPPGQSDGQPQHF.

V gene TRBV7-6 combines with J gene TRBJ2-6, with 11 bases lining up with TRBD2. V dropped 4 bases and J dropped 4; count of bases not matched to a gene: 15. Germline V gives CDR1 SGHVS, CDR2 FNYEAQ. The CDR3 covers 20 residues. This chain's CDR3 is CASSSVILAGVTGGANVLTF. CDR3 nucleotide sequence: TGTGCCAGCAGCTCCGTAATACTAGCGGGAGTTACCGGGGGGGCCAACGTCCTGACTTTC.

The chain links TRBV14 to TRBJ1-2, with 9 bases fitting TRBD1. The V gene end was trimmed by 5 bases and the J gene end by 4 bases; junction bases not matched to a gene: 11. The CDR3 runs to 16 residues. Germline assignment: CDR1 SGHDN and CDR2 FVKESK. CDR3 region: CASSAFTGGGVYGYTF. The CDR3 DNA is TGTGCCAGCAGCGCCTTTACAGGGGGCGGTGTCTATGGCTACACCTTC.

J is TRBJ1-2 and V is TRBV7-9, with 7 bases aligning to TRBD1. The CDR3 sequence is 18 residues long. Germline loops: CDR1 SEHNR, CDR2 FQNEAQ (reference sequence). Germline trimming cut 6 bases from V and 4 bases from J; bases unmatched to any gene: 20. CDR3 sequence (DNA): TGTGCCAGCAGTCGCGACAGGGCTGCGCTTCGTTTCGGCTATGGCTACACCTTC. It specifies CASSRDRAALRFGYGYTF.

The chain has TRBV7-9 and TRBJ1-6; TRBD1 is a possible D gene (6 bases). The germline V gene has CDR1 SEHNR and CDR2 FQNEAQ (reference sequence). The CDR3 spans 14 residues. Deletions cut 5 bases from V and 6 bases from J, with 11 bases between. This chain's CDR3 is CASSRTAVNSPLHF. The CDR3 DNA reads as TGTGCCAGCAGCCGGACAGCCGTTAATTCACCCCTCCACTTT. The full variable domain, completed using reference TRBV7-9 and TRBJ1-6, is DTGVSQNPRHKITKRGQNVTFRCDPISEHNRLYWYRQTLGQGPEFLTYFQNEAQLEKSRLLSDRFSAERPKGSFSTLEIQRTEQGDSAMYLCASSRTAVNSPLHFGNGTRLTVT.

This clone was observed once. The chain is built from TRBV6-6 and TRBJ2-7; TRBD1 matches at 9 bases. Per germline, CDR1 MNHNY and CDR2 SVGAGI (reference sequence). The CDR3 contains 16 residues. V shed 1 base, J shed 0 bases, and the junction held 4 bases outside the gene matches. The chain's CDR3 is CASSYFGTGSSYEQYF. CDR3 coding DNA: TGTGCCAGCAGTTACTTCGGGACAGGGTCCTCCTACGAGCAGTACTTC.

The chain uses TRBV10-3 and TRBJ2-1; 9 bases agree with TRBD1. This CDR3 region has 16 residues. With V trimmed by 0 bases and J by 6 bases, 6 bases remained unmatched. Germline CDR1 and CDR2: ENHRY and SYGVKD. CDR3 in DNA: TGTGCCATCAGTGAGTCCTGGACAGGGGTTGCCAATGAGCAGTTCTTC. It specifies CAISESWTGVANEQFF.

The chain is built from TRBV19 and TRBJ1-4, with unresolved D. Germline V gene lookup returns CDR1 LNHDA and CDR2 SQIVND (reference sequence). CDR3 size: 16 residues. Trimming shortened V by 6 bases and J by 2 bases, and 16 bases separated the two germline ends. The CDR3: CASSRGELSTNEKLFF. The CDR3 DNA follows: TGTGCCAGTAGCCGCGGTGAATTGTCGACTAATGAAAAACTGTTTTTT.

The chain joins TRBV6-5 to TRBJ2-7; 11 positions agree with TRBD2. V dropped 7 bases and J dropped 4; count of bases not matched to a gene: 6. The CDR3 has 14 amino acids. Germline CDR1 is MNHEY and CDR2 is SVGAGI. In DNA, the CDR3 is TGTGCCAGCACCGGGACTAGCGGCGATTACGAGCAGTACTTC. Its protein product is CASTGTSGDYEQYF.

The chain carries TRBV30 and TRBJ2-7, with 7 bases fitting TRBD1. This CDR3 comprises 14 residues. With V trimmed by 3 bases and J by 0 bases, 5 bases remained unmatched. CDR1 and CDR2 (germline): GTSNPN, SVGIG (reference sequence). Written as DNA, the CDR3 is TGTGCCTGGAGCAAACAGGGGATCTCCTACGAGCAGTACTTC. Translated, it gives CAWSKQGISYEQYF. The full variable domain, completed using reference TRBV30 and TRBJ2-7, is SQTIHQWPATLVQPVGSPLSLECTVEGTSNPNLYWYRQAAGRGLQLLFYSVGIGQISSEVPQNLSASRPQDRQFILSSKKLLLSDSGFYLCAWSKQGISYEQYFGPGTRLTVT.

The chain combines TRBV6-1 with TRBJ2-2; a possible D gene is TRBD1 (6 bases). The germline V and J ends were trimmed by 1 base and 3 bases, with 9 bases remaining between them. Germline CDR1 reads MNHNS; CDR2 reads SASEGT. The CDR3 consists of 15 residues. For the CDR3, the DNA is TGTGCCAGCAGTGAAGACAGGGCTGACACCGGGGAGCTGTTTTTT. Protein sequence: CASSEDRADTGELFF.

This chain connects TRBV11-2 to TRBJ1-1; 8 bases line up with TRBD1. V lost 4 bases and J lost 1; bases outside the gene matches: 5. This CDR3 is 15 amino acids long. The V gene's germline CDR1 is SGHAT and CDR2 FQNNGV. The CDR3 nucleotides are TGTGCCAGCAGCTCTTCCGGACAGGGGAACACTGAAGCTTTCTTT. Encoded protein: CASSSSGQGNTEAFF.

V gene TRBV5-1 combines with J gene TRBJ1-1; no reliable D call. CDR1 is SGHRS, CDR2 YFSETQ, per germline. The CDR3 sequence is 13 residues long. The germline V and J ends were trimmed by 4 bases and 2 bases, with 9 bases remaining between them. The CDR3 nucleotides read TGCGCCAGCAGCACCCGACAAAACACTGAAGCTTTCTTT. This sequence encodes CASSTRQNTEAFF.

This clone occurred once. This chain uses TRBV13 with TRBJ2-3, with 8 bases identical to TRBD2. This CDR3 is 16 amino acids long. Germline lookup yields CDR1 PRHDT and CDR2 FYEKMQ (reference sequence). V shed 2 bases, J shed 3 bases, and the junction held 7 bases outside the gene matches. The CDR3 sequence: CASSLFSGSGTDTQYF. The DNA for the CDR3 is TGTGCCAGCAGCTTATTCAGCGGGAGTGGGACAGATACGCAGTATTTT.

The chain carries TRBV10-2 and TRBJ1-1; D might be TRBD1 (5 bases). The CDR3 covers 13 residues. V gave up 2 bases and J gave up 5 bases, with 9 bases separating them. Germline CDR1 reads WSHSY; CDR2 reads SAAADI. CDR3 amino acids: CASSEQGSTEAFF. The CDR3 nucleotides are TGCGCCAGCAGTGAGCAGGGATCAACTGAAGCTTTCTTT.

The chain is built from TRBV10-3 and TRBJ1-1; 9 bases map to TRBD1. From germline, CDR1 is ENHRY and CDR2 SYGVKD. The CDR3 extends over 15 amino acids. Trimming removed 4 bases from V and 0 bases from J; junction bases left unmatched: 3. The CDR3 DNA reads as TGTGCCATCAGTGCGGACAGGGGCTTGAACACTGAAGCTTTCTTT. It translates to CAISADRGLNTEAFF.

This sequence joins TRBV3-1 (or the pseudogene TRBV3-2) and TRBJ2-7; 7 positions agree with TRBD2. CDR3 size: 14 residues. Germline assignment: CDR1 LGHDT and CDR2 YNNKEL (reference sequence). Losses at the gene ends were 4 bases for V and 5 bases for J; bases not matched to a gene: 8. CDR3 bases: TGTGCCAGCAGCCTTCGCGGGAGCCCCCACGAGCAGTACTTC. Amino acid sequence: CASSLRGSPHEQYF.

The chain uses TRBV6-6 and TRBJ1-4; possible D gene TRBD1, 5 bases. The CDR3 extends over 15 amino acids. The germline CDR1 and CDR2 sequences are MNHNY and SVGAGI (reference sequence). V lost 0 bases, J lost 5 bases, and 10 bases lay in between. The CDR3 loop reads CASSYSQGRNEKLFF. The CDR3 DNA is TGTGCCAGCAGTTACTCGCAGGGAAGGAATGAAAAACTGTTTTTT.

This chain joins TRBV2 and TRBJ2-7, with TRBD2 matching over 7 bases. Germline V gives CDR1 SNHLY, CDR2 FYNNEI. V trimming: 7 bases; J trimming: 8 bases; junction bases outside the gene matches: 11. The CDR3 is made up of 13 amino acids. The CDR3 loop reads CASKAGTTFQQYF. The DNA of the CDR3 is TGTGCCAGCAAAGCGGGGACTACGTTCCAGCAGTACTTC.

The CDR3 sequence is CASRVRDRGSYEQYF. The CDR3 region has the DNA TGTGCCAGCAGAGTAAGGGACAGGGGCTCCTACGAGCAGTACTTC. The chain recombines TRBV6-5 with TRBJ2-7; 10 bases are a match to TRBD1. With 6 bases clipped from V and 0 bases from J, the junction kept 5 bases outside the gene matches. This CDR3 comprises 15 residues. The V gene's germline CDR1 is MNHEY and CDR2 SVGAGI.

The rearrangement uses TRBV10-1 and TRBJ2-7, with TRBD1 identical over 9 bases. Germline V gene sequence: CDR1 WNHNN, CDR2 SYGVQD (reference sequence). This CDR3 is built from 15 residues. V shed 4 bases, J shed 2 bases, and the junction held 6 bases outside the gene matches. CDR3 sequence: CASSAGTGTPYEQYF. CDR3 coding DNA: TGCGCCAGCAGTGCCGGGACAGGGACCCCCTACGAGCAGTACTTC.

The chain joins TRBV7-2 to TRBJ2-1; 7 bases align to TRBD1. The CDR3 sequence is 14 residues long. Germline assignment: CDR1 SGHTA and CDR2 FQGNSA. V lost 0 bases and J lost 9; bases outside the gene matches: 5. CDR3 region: CASSLANRGLEQFF. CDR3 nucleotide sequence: TGTGCCAGCAGCTTAGCCAACAGGGGCCTTGAGCAGTTCTTC.

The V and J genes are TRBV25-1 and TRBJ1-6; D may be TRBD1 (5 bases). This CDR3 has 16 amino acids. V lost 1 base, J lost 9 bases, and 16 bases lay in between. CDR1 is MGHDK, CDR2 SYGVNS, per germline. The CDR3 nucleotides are TGTGCCAGCAGTGAATCGGGTGGCAGGGTGGGTTCACCCCTCCACTTT. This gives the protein CASSESGGRVGSPLHF.